The 19 T cell receptor beta chains given below trace back to one sample, sequenced in a study of cytomegalovirus exposure and HLA in healthy donors. The primer mix had 60 Vbeta and 13 Jbeta primers. This table comes from immunoSEQ multiplex PCR, and its TCRdb copy is limited to in-frame clones, with some not included. Of a few hundred thousand clones listed, around 79% are singletons. Source material: PBMCs. These receptors all stem from a man between 18 and 35 years old in good health and CMV-seronegative.

This sequence joins TRBV30 and TRBJ2-3; 8 bases align to TRBD2. Germline assignment: CDR1 GTSNPN and CDR2 SVGIG (reference sequence). J lost 6 bases, V lost 0 bases, and 8 bases had no gene match. There are 15 residues in the CDR3. The CDR3 region is CAWSVRAGGPDTQYF. CDR3 coding DNA: TGTGCCTGGAGTGTGAGGGCGGGGGGCCCCGATACGCAGTATTTT.

The chain combines TRBV9 with TRBJ1-2; weak D call: TRBD1 (6 bases). Germline V gene data show CDR1 as SGDLS and CDR2 as YYNGEE. The CDR3 length is 14 residues. V was pared by 0 bases and J by 4 bases, with 10 bases between. The CDR3 sequence: CASSVGPGAYGYTF. CDR3 DNA sequence: TGTGCCAGCAGCGTAGGCCCAGGGGCCTATGGCTACACCTTC.

This clone was observed a single time. This rearrangement joins TRBV14 to TRBJ2-2; 8 bases are shared with TRBD1. J was trimmed by 1 base and V by 0 bases; bases with no gene match: 16. Germline CDR1 reads SGHDN; CDR2 reads FVKESK. The CDR3 has 21 residues. The CDR3 region has the DNA TGTGCCAGCAGCCAAGAATTCGACCCCCTTAGGACAGGGCAGAACACCGGGGAGCTGTTTTTT. The encoded protein is CASSQEFDPLRTGQNTGELFF.

This clone was counted only a few times. The chain is built from TRBV10-3 and TRBJ2-7; 13 nucleotides align to TRBD2. V lost 8 bases and J lost 4; bases outside the gene matches: 8. There are 15 residues in the CDR3. Germline CDR1 is ENHRY and CDR2 is SYGVKD. In DNA, the CDR3 is TGTGCCATCGGGGGGACTAGCGGGACGGGTTACGAGCAGTACTTC. Its translation is CAIGGTSGTGYEQYF.

This chain links TRBV18 with TRBJ2-1; D is unresolved. Germline V CDR1 and CDR2: KGHSH, LQKENI. The CDR3 contains 15 residues. The V and J ends lost 2 bases and 7 bases respectively, with 15 bases between them. Written as DNA, the CDR3 is TGTGCCAGCTCACCAAGAAGTTCCGAGGAGAATGAGCAGTTCTTC. It is translated as CASSPRSSEENEQFF.

The rearrangement links TRBV6-5 to TRBJ2-5; tentatively, D is TRBD2 (5 bases). The germline V gene encodes CDR1 MNHEY and CDR2 SVGAGI. CDR3 size: 13 residues. The V end lost 6 bases, the J end lost 0 bases, and 8 bases lay between the germline ends. CDR3 nucleotides: TGTGCCAGCAGCGAGGGATACCAAGAGACCCAGTACTTC. Its translation is CASSEGYQETQYF.

V and J are TRBV19 and TRBJ2-1, with 7 nucleotides matching TRBD1. The CDR3 is 15 residues long. V shed 10 bases and J 0 bases; nucleotides not matched to a gene: 9. The germline V gene encodes CDR1 LNHDA and CDR2 SQIVND (reference sequence). The chain's CDR3 is CATHQQGSSYNEQFF. The CDR3 DNA reads TGTGCCACACATCAACAGGGGAGCTCCTACAATGAGCAGTTCTTC.

The chain has TRBV6-5 and TRBJ2-7; 8 nucleotides line up with TRBD1. This CDR3 is 13 amino acids long. Per the germline V gene, CDR1 is MNHEY and CDR2 is SVGAGI. V shed 5 bases, J shed 8 bases, and the junction held 8 bases outside the gene matches. CDR3 bases: TGTGCCAGCAGTGCCCCAGGGGGCCTGCAGCAGTACTTC. This gives the protein CASSAPGGLQQYF.

V usage is TRBV4-3 and J usage is TRBJ2-3; 8 bases are shared with TRBD2. The CDR3 length is 15 residues. J gave up 1 base and V 6 bases, and 6 bases lay outside the gene matches. Germline loops: CDR1 LGHNA, CDR2 YSLEER. The CDR3 DNA reads as TGCGCCAGCAGTCACCTAGCGGGCGGCACAGATACGCAGTATTTT. This gives the protein CASSHLAGGTDTQYF.

V is TRBV5-1 and J is TRBJ2-3, with 7 positions matching TRBD1. The ends lost 4 bases at V and 6 bases at J; junction bases unmatched: 11. CDR3 length equals 15 residues. Germline V lookup: CDR1 SGHRS, CDR2 YFSETQ. CDR3 nucleotide sequence: TGCGCCAGCAGCAATCTCGGGACAGTTACCGATACGCAGTATTTT. Translating it yields CASSNLGTVTDTQYF. Full variable domain (outside the CDR3, taken from reference TRBV5-1 and TRBJ2-3): KAGVTQTPRYLIKTRGQQVTLSCSPISGHRSVSWYQQTPGQGLQFLFEYFSETQRNKGNFPGRFSGRQFSNSRSEMNVSTLELGDSALYLCASSNLGTVTDTQYFGPGTRLTVL.

This clone showed up just a few times. The chain couples TRBV9 to TRBJ1-3; D is undetermined. V was shortened by 0 bases and J by 2 bases, with 6 bases between the two germline ends. CDR3 length: 14 amino acids. Germline V gives CDR1 SGDLS, CDR2 YYNGEE. The CDR3 region is CASSVGGTGNTIYF. CDR3 bases: TGTGCCAGCAGCGTAGGAGGGACTGGAAACACCATATATTTT.

The V and J genes are TRBV7-9 and TRBJ1-1, with D unclear. Germline CDR1 and CDR2: SEHNR and FQNEAQ (reference sequence). There are 13 residues in the CDR3. V was clipped by 5 bases and J by 1 base, with 8 bases between them. In nucleotides, the CDR3 is TGTGCCAGCAGCAGAACAGAGAACACTGAAGCTTTCTTT. Translating it yields CASSRTENTEAFF.

The V and J genes are TRBV5-8 and TRBJ2-7; 9 bases fit TRBD1. The CDR3 is made up of 13 amino acids. Trimming took 0 bases from V and 6 from J; bases not matched to a gene: 1. Germline lookup yields CDR1 SGHTS and CDR2 YDEGEE. For the CDR3, the DNA is TGTGCCAGCAGCTTGGGGACAGGGGCCGAGCAGTACTTC. Residues: CASSLGTGAEQYF.

The rearrangement joins TRBV5-1 to TRBJ2-7; 8 nucleotides match TRBD1. Germline CDR1 and CDR2: SGHRS and YFSETQ. J was trimmed by 8 bases and V by 0 bases; bases with no gene match: 4. The CDR3 has 13 residues. The CDR3 region has the DNA TGCGCCAGCAGCTTGGGGACAGGGTTGAAGCAGTACTTC. Its protein product is CASSLGTGLKQYF.

The CDR3 here is CASSVGAGTEQYF. The CDR3, as DNA: TGTGCCAGCAGCGTAGGCGCAGGAACCGAGCAGTACTTC. The chain combines TRBV9 with TRBJ2-5; D ambiguous. The J call could be wrong; TRBJ2-7 is a better fit for the DNA end. Per germline, CDR1 SGDLS and CDR2 YYNGEE. This CDR3 has 13 residues.

The V and J genes are TRBV7-9 and TRBJ2-6; tentative D call: TRBD2 (6 bases). The length of the CDR3 is 16 residues. With 5 bases removed from V and 0 bases from J, the gap between germline ends came to 11 bases. Germline values: CDR1 SEHNR, CDR2 FQNEAQ (reference sequence). The CDR3 DNA is TGTGCCAGCAGCCCCCGCGGGGACTCTGGGGCCAACGTCCTGACTTTC. Its translation: CASSPRGDSGANVLTF.

The chain combines TRBV14 with TRBJ2-3, with D possibly TRBD2 on 5 matching bases. The CDR3 covers 14 residues. Trimming cost V 4 bases and J 2 bases, with 10 bases left between them. The germline gives CDR1 SGHDN, CDR2 FVKESK. This CDR3 reads CASSPDYDTDTQYF. DNA of the CDR3: TGTGCCAGCAGCCCAGACTACGACACAGATACGCAGTATTTT.

The chain links TRBV9 to TRBJ1-3; D ambiguous. V gave up 3 bases and J gave up 8 bases, with 12 bases separating them. The CDR3 is made up of 13 amino acids. Germline CDR1 SGDLS, CDR2 YYNGEE. Here the CDR3 DNA reads TGTGCCAGCAGCGAGGGTAGTAGCGACACCATATATTTT. Residues: CASSEGSSDTIYF.

This clone was observed once. The J gene is TRBJ1-3, the V gene TRBV5-8, with D possibly matching TRBD1 (6 bases). CDR1 is SGHTS, CDR2 YDEGEE, per germline. The CDR3 is 12 residues long. V was pared by 1 base and J by 7 bases, with 6 bases between. DNA for the CDR3: TGTGCCAGCAGCTTGAGGGGGAACACCATATATTTT. It is translated as CASSLRGNTIYF.